Shown below are 4 T cell receptor beta chains from a single sample sequenced in a study of regulatory T cells in long-lasting Graves disease. As to time point: newly diagnosed GD, antithyroid drugs for less than 3 months. PBMCs provided the RNA from which the TCR library was made. With iRepertoire HTBI primers and Arm-PCR of CDR3 regions, TCR beta libraries were built. TCRdb re-analysed the multiplex PCR reads in MiXCR, keeping a single row per CDR3 protein. The sample holds some 460,000 distinct CDR3 sequences; 15% to 20% are singletons and the top ten take 10% to 15%. These data were also filed under a second study, of T cells in Graves' hyperthyroidism and ophthalmopathy.

The sample consisted of peripheral blood mononuclear cells (PBMCs), taken at new diagnosis, from a patient treated with antithyroid drugs. These receptor sequences come from a man aged 40-49 years with Graves disease.

This clonotype was counted ten times or more. The V call is TRBV12-3 or TRBV12-4, the J call TRBJ2-1, with D perhaps matching TRBD1 (5 bases). CDR3 length: 13 residues. With 6 bases removed from V and 5 bases from J, the gap between germline ends came to 11 bases. Here the CDR3 DNA reads TGTGCCAGCAGCCTTCGGACAAACAATGAGCAGTTCTTC. Its translation is CASSLRTNNEQFF.

This clonotype showed up just a few times. The V gene is TRBV12-3 or TRBV12-4, the J gene TRBJ2-1, with 12 bases that match TRBD2. This CDR3 is built from 17 residues. V was pared by 3 bases and J by 8 bases, with 11 bases of the junction left unmatched. CDR3: CASSFSASGRASDEQFF. In nucleotides, the CDR3 is TGTGCCAGCAGTTTCTCCGCTAGCGGGAGGGCAAGTGATGAGCAGTTCTTC.

The chain recombines TRBV5-4 with TRBJ1-1; perhaps TRBD1 as D (6 bases). Germline values: CDR1 SGHNT, CDR2 YYREEE (reference sequence). The CDR3 is 15 amino acids. Trimming left V 2 bases short and J 0 bases short, with 11 bases between. The CDR3 spells CASSFGGGMNTEAFF. The CDR3 DNA sequence: TGTGCCAGCAGCTTTGGGGGGGGCATGAACACTGAAGCTTTCTTT.

Concerning this clonotype: Given a much more abundant clone one base away, this may be a read error. The V gene is TRBV11-3, the J gene TRBJ2-7; 9 bases are shared with TRBD2. V shed 3 bases and J 7 bases; nucleotides not matched to a gene: 13. Germline CDR1 and CDR2: SGHNT and YENEEA. CDR3 length: 16 residues. The CDR3 sequence is CASSLESAGGYNEQYF. In nucleotides, the CDR3 is TGTGCCAGCAGCTTGGAATCAGCGGGAGGATACAATGAGCAGTACTTC.